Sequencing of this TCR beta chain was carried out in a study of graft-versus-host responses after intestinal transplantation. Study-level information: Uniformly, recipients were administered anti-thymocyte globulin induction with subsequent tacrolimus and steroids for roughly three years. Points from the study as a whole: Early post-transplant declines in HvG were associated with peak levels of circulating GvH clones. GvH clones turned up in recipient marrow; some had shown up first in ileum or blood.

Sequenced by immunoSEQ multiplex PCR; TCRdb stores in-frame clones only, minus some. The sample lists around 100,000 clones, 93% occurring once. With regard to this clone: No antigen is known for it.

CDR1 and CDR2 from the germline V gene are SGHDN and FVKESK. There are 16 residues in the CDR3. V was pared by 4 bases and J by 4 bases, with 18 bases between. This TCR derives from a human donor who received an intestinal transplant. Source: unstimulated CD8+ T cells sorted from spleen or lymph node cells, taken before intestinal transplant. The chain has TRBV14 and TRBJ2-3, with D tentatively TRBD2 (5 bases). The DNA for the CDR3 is TGTGCCAGCAGCCCGCTAGAGGGTGCGGGCCCAGATACGCAGTATTTT. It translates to CASSPLEGAGPDTQYF.